The clone carrying this T cell receptor (beta chain) was counted between two and nine times. Method: immunoSEQ multiplex PCR; TCRdb's copy keeps in-frame clones and lacks some. The sample consists of more than 150,000 clones, 65% to 90% of them appearing once. The data derive from a study of blood T cell repertoires in COVID-19. Trimming took 3 bases from V and 1 from J; bases not matched to a gene: 7. Germline V lookup: CDR1 SGDLS, CDR2 YYNGEE. The CDR3 has 16 residues. Sequencing was performed on PBMCs or T cells enriched from blood (not recorded which). This sequence was found in a man in his forties who had recovered from COVID-19. The V and J genes are TRBV9 and TRBJ1-1; 9 bases are shared with TRBD1. The CDR3: CASSDRTGAGNTEAFF. DNA of the CDR3: TGTGCCAGCAGCGATAGGACAGGGGCGGGGAACACTGAAGCTTTCTTT.